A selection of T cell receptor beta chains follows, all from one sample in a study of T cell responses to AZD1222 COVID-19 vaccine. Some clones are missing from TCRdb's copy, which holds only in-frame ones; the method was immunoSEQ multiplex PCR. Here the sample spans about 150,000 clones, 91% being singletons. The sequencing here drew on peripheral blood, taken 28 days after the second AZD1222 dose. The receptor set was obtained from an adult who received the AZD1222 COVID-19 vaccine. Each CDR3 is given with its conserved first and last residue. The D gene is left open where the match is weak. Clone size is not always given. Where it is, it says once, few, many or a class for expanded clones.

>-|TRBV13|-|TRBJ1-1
TGTGCCAGCAGCTTAGGGTTTGCTTCCACTGAAGCTTTCTTT
CASSLGFASTEAFF
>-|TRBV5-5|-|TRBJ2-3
TGTGCCAGCAGCACCCCGGCCGGGGGCAGATTAACAGATACGCAGTATTTT
CASSTPAGGRLTDTQYF
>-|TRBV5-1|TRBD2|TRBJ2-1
TGCGCCAGCAGCTTGGCGGCTAGCGGGAGCTCCTACAATGAGCAGTTCTTC
CASSLAASGSSYNEQFF
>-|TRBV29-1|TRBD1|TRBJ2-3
TGCAGCGTTGAGGGGACAGGGGGCGGCGCAGATACGCAGTATTTT
CSVEGTGGGADTQYF
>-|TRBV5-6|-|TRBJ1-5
TGTGCCAGCAGCTTGGCCATGGGGAATCAGCCCCAGCATTTT
CASSLAMGNQPQHF
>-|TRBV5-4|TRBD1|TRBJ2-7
TGTGCCAGCAGCTTAGGACAGGAAAGCTCCTACGAGCAGTACTTC
CASSLGQESSYEQYF
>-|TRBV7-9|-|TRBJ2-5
TGTGCCAGCAGCACGTACCTCAAGCGGGAGACCCAGTACTTC
CASSTYLKRETQYF
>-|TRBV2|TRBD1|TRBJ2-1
TGTGCCCGCGGCCCAGGGGGCTCCTACAATGAGCAGTTCTTC
CARGPGGSYNEQFF
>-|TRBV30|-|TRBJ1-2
TGTGCCTGGAGTGGAACAGGGTGGAACTATGGCTACACCTTC
CAWSGTGWNYGYTF
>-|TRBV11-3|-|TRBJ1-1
TGTGCCAGCAGCTTTGGCAGGGGCCGAACTGAAGCTTTCTTT
CASSFGRGRTEAFF
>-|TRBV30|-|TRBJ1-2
TGTGCCTGGAGTGTAACAGGGACTGGGACGGGGTATGGCTACACCTTC
CAWSVTGTGTGYGYTF
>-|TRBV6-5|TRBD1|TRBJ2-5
TGTGCCAGCAGTCCGGGACAGAGACTAGAGACCCAGTACTTC
CASSPGQRLETQYF
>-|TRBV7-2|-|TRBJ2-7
TGTGCCAGCAGTAGAGACGGACTCTCCTACGAGCAGTACTTC
CASSRDGLSYEQYF
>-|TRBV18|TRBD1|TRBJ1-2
TGTGCCAGCTCACCCTCCGGGACAGGGGGCGATGGCTACACCTTC
CASSPSGTGGDGYTF
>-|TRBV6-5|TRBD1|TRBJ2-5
TGTGCCAGCAGTTACGCGACAGGGGGGAAGGAGACCCAGTACTTC
CASSYATGGKETQYF
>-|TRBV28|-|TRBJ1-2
TGTGCCAGCAGTTTAGGAGCGAACTATGGCTACACCTTC
CASSLGANYGYTF
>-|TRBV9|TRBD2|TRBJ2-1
TGTGCCAGCAGCACCCCCGTGGGGGGGGTATACAATGAGCAGTTCTTC
CASSTPVGGVYNEQFF
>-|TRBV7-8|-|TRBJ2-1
TGTGCCAGCAGCTTAGACGCGCGTTCCTACAATGAGCAGTTCTTC
CASSLDARSYNEQFF
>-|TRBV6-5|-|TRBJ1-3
TGTGCCAGCAGTTACGAGGTCTCTGGAAACACCATATATTTT
CASSYEVSGNTIYF
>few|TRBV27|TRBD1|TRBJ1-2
TGTGCCAGCGGTTACAGGGGGGGGCCCTATGGCTACACCTTC
CASGYRGGPYGYTF